The rows below give T cell receptor beta chains drawn from one sample of a study of low-dose radiotherapy and immunotherapy resistance in tumors. TCRdb reprocessed the reads via MiXCR and lists one record per CDR3 protein. This sample yields some 39,000 distinct CDR3 sequences, of which roughly 28% are seen a single time; about 3.7% belongs to the top ten. Here the sequenced sample was PBMCs, taken before treatment. All receptors come from a male donor with gallbladder cancer. CDR3s include the opening cysteine and the closing phenylalanine or tryptophan. D genes are given only for firm matches. The listing skips clone size in some rows; elsewhere it reads once, few, many or a size class.

CDR3nt,CDR3aa,j_gene,len,abundance,d_gene,v_gene
TGCAGCGTCGCTAGCGGGCCGAACACCGGGGAGCTGTTTTTT,CSVASGPNTGELFF,TRBJ2-2,14,many,TRBD2,TRBV29-1
TGTGCCACCACGACAGGCCCGAACACCGGGGAGCTGTTTTTT,CATTTGPNTGELFF,TRBJ2-2,14,NA,NA,TRBV28
TGCAGTGCTAGAGGCGGGAGAGGGACCGGGGAGCTGTTTTTT,CSARGGRGTGELFF,TRBJ2-2,14,many,TRBD2,TRBV20-1
TGTGCCAGCAGCCCCGAGGGTCTTTCGGAGACCCAGTACTTC,CASSPEGLSETQYF,TRBJ2-5,14,many,NA,TRBV7-9
TGTGCCAGCAGCGCACAGGGGGGTGATGGCTACACCTTC,CASSAQGGDGYTF,TRBJ1-2,13,medium-sized,TRBD1,TRBV28
TGTGCCAGCATGTTAGTCTGGGGGGCGGGGAGTGGAGATACGCAGTATTTT,CASMLVWGAGSGDTQYF,TRBJ2-3,17,many,NA,TRBV7-2
TGTGCCAGCAGCTTATTCTTCGCGGCAAAGAGGGAGTGGGAGCTGTTTTTT,CASSLFFAAKREWELFF,TRBJ2-2,17,many,NA,TRBV7-8
TGTGCCAGCAGTTTCAACGGGAGGGATACGCAGTATTTT,CASSFNGRDTQYF,TRBJ2-3,13,many,TRBD2,TRBV27
TGTGCCAGCGGCTGGGGGGCTCAGGGCTACACCTTC,CASGWGAQGYTF,TRBJ1-2,12,NA,NA,TRBV5-6
TGTGCCAGCTCACCACCGGACAGGCCAGGAGAGCAGTACTTC,CASSPPDRPGEQYF,TRBJ2-7,14,NA,TRBD1,TRBV18
TGTGCCAGCAGGGACGGGGTTCGGAGCACCGGGGAGCTGTTTTTT,CASRDGVRSTGELFF,TRBJ2-2,15,NA,NA,TRBV6-5
TGTGCCAGTAGTATTGGGCTAGCGGGCAATGAGCAGTTCTTC,CASSIGLAGNEQFF,TRBJ2-1,14,many,TRBD2,TRBV19
TGTGCCAGCAAACTAGCGGGAGCCTACGAGCAGTACTTC,CASKLAGAYEQYF,TRBJ2-7,13,many,TRBD2,TRBV27
TGTGCCAGCAGTACCAAGACCGTGAACACTGAAGCTTTCTTT,CASSTKTVNTEAFF,TRBJ1-1,14,once,NA,TRBV6-1
TGTGCCAGCAGCTTAGGTGGACTAGCGATTTCCTACAATGAGCAGTTCTTC,CASSLGGLAISYNEQFF,TRBJ2-1,17,once,TRBD2,TRBV11-2
TGCGCCAGCAGCTTGCCGGGACAGGGGGCCTACGAGCAGTACTTC,CASSLPGQGAYEQYF,TRBJ2-7,15,NA,TRBD1,TRBV5-1
TGTGCCAGCAGCTCCCGAGGGGGGGGCGAGCAGTACTTC,CASSSRGGGEQYF,TRBJ2-7,13,many,NA,TRBV9
TGTGCCAGCAGCCGTCCTGACAGAGAGGCTTTCTTT,CASSRPDREAFF,TRBJ1-1,12,many,NA,TRBV7-9
TGCGCCAGCAGCCTAACTTGGGGGGGTACTGAAGCTTTCTTT,CASSLTWGGTEAFF,TRBJ1-1,14,NA,NA,TRBV5-1
TGCAGCGTTGGCACTGGAAACACCATATATTTT,CSVGTGNTIYF,TRBJ1-3,11,many,NA,TRBV29-1
TGCGCCAGCAGCCTCACCACTGCGGGGATAGAGACCCAGTACTTC,CASSLTTAGIETQYF,TRBJ2-5,15,many,NA,TRBV5-1
TGTGCCAGCAGCTTAAATGATGGAGGCAGCGGGGAGCTGTTTTTT,CASSLNDGGSGELFF,TRBJ2-2,15,many,NA,TRBV7-3
TGTGCCAGCAGCTCGCCCCCGGGACGGACTAATGAAAAACTGTTTTTT,CASSSPPGRTNEKLFF,TRBJ1-4,16,few,NA,TRBV7-8
TGTGCCAGCGGACAGGGGGAGTTCTACGAGCAGTACTTC,CASGQGEFYEQYF,TRBJ2-7,13,NA,TRBD1,TRBV12-3/TRBV12-4
TGTGCCAGCAGCCCCCGGCGGGGAGAAGCTTTCTTT,CASSPRRGEAFF,TRBJ1-1,12,many,NA,TRBV7-2
TGTGCCACCAGTGGGGGTACTAGCGGTGGCACTGATACGCAGTATTTT,CATSGGTSGGTDTQYF,TRBJ2-3,16,many,TRBD2,TRBV24-1
TGTGCCAGCAGTTACGGACCTGAGCAGTACTTC,CASSYGPEQYF,TRBJ2-7,11,NA,NA,TRBV6-8
TGTGCCAGCAGCTTAGCGCAGGGTGGCAATCAGCCCCAGCATTTT,CASSLAQGGNQPQHF,TRBJ1-5,15,many,NA,TRBV7-2
TGTGCCAGCAGCTTAGGAGGGAGTGGTGAAGCTTTCTTT,CASSLGGSGEAFF,TRBJ1-1,13,many,NA,TRBV7-2
TGTGCCAGCAGTGAACAGGGGGGGTGGGAAGCTTTCTTT,CASSEQGGWEAFF,TRBJ1-1,13,few,TRBD1,TRBV25-1
TGTGCCAGCAGCTCGAGACAGGTCGGAGAGACCCAGTACTTC,CASSSRQVGETQYF,TRBJ2-5,14,NA,NA,TRBV5-4
TGTGCCAGCAGCCGCGGGGGCGGGAGCACAGATACGCAGTATTTT,CASSRGGGSTDTQYF,TRBJ2-3,15,many,NA,TRBV7-6
TGCGCCAGCAGCCTTCCCCCGGGGACAGGGGGGGAAAAACTGTTTTTT,CASSLPPGTGGEKLFF,TRBJ1-4,16,many,TRBD1,TRBV4-1
TGTGCCAGCACCCCTGGGACTAGAGTCAATGAGCAGTTCTTC,CASTPGTRVNEQFF,TRBJ2-1,14,NA,TRBD2,TRBV5-3
TGTGCCAGTAGTAAGGAGGAGCAGGTAAACACTGAAGCTTTCTTT,CASSKEEQVNTEAFF,TRBJ1-1,15,many,NA,TRBV19
TGTGCCAGCAGCTTGTTCGTTCAGGGGGCAATGGGTGAAAAACTGTTTTTT,CASSLFVQGAMGEKLFF,TRBJ1-4,17,NA,TRBD1,TRBV5-5
TGTGCCAGCAGCTTTCAGGGGAGCACTGAAGCTTTCTTT,CASSFQGSTEAFF,TRBJ1-1,13,many,NA,TRBV5-5
TGTGCCAGCAGCGCCGGGCAGAGGAACACTGAAGCTTTCTTT,CASSAGQRNTEAFF,TRBJ1-1,14,NA,NA,TRBV5-4
TGTGCCAGCAGTTTGCCAGATTCAGATACGCAGTATTTT,CASSLPDSDTQYF,TRBJ2-3,13,NA,NA,TRBV12-3/TRBV12-4
TGTGCCAGCAGTTTCAGGGCGGGTTCGGTGAACACCGGGGAGCTGTTTTTT,CASSFRAGSVNTGELFF,TRBJ2-2,17,many,NA,TRBV27
TGTGCCAGCAGCTTTCAGGCGGGGCGGTCAGATACGCAGTATTTT,CASSFQAGRSDTQYF,TRBJ2-3,15,once,NA,TRBV7-2
TGTGCCAGCAGTGACACCAATGGGGGTCAGCCCCAGCATTTT,CASSDTNGGQPQHF,TRBJ1-5,14,NA,NA,TRBV2
TGTGCCAGCAGCTTAGGGCCGGGTAGCAATCAGCCCCAGCATTTT,CASSLGPGSNQPQHF,TRBJ1-5,15,many,NA,TRBV7-2
TGTGCCAGCAGTGGGGGCGCCTCTGGGGCCAACGTCCTGACTTTC,CASSGGASGANVLTF,TRBJ2-6,15,few,NA,TRBV6-2/TRBV6-3
TGCAGTGCCCCAGCGTTAGGGGGAGCGGGTGGGAATGAGCAGTTCTTC,CSAPALGGAGGNEQFF,TRBJ2-1,16,many,NA,TRBV20-1
TGTGCCATCTCGACAGGGGGGGGCAATCAGCCCCAGCATTTT,CAISTGGGNQPQHF,TRBJ1-5,14,NA,TRBD1,TRBV10-3
TGTGCCAGCAGCGAGCGGGGGGGGTCCTACGAGCAGTACTTC,CASSERGGSYEQYF,TRBJ2-7,14,many,TRBD2,TRBV5-4
TGTGCCAGCAGTTCCTCGGGACTCCACACAGATACGCAGTATTTT,CASSSSGLHTDTQYF,TRBJ2-3,15,many,NA,TRBV6-2/TRBV6-3
TGTGCCAGCAAGCGGACAGGGAAGGAGCAGTACTTC,CASKRTGKEQYF,TRBJ2-7,12,many,TRBD1,TRBV6-1
TGTGCCAGCAGCTTTCTGGGTACGGGCACCGGGGAGCTGTTTTTT,CASSFLGTGTGELFF,TRBJ2-2,15,many,NA,TRBV5-4
TGTGCCAGCAGTTACTCGATGTCAATGTTGGGGGGTGAGAGAAACACCATATATTTT,CASSYSMSMLGGERNTIYF,TRBJ1-3,19,NA,NA,TRBV11-2
TGTGCCAGCAGCTCCATTAGTAGTTATGAGCAGTACTTC,CASSSISSYEQYF,TRBJ2-7,13,many,NA,TRBV7-9
TGTGCCAGCAGCGGCCGACAGGGGGATTCTAGGGGCTACACCTTC,CASSGRQGDSRGYTF,TRBJ1-2,15,many,TRBD1,TRBV11-2
TGTGCCAGCATCGAAAGGGGTAGCAGGTACGAGCAGTACTTC,CASIERGSRYEQYF,TRBJ2-7,14,NA,NA,TRBV28
TGTGCCAGCAGTTTATATGGCACTGAAGCTTTCTTT,CASSLYGTEAFF,TRBJ1-1,12,NA,NA,TRBV12-3/TRBV12-4